Each of the 2 T cell receptor beta chains below was sequenced from the same sample in a study of T cell responses to AZD1222 COVID-19 vaccine. The data were produced by immunoSEQ multiplex PCR, yet TCRdb's version contains in-frame clones alone and is incomplete. The data contain 100,000 to 130,000 clones, 90% to 95% of them singletons. Material: peripheral blood, obtained on day 0 of AZD1222 vaccination. The receptors derive from an adult in good health.

V is TRBV12-3 or TRBV12-4 and J is TRBJ1-3, with D hard to call. V lost 8 bases to trimming and J lost 2 bases, with 10 bases between them. The CDR3 runs to 13 residues. CDR3 sequence reads: CASLRGTGNTIYF. CDR3 nucleotides: TGTGCCAGCCTGAGAGGGACTGGAAACACCATATATTTT.

This clone appeared once. The chain carries TRBV6-5 and TRBJ1-5; D remains unclear. The CDR3 has 13 amino acids. Trimming took 8 bases from V and 5 from J, leaving 13 bases between them. Per germline, CDR1 MNHEY and CDR2 SVGAGI. CDR3 sequence (DNA): TGTGCCAGCCGCCGGGAGATCGATCAGCCCCAGCATTTT. Its translation: CASRREIDQPQHF.